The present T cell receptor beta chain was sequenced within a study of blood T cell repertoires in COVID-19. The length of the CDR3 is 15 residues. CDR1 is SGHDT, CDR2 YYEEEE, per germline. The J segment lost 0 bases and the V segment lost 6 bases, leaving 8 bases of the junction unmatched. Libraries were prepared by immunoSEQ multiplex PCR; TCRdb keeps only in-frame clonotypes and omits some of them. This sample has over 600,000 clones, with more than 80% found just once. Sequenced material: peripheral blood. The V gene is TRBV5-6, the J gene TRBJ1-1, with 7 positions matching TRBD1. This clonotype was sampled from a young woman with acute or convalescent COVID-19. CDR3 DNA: TGTGCCAGCACCTTCCGGGACAGAATGAACACTGAAGCTTTCTTT. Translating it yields CASTFRDRMNTEAFF.